Following are 21 T cell receptor beta chains from one sample sequenced in a study of blood T cell repertoires in COVID-19. Repertoires were generated with immunoSEQ multiplex PCR, while TCRdb's copy carries only in-frame clones and drops some. The data contain approximately 140,000 clones, approximately 84% of them seen just once; the ten biggest clones take up more than 3%. Input material: PBMCs or T cells enriched from blood (not recorded which). Source of these receptors: a man in his forties or fifties in a cohort exposed to, infected with or recovered from COVID-19 (not recorded which).

This chain links TRBV12-3 or TRBV12-4 with TRBJ2-7; 8 nucleotides align to TRBD2. The CDR3 sequence is 13 residues long. The junction had 6 bases not matched to a gene; V was cut back by 7 bases and J by 4 bases. The CDR3 spells CASTPGLAYEQYF. The CDR3 region has the DNA TGTGCCAGCACCCCCGGACTAGCTTACGAGCAGTACTTC.

CDR3 nucleotides: TGTGCCAGTAGTATCGGAGGGTTGGCCTACAATGAGCAGTTCTTC. This codes for CASSIGGLAYNEQFF. The chain carries TRBV19 and TRBJ2-1, with a possible D match to TRBD2 (6 bases). The CDR3 has 15 amino acids. V lost 3 bases, J lost 2 bases, and 11 bases lay in between. CDR1 and CDR2 from the germline V gene are LNHDA and SQIVND (reference sequence).

As concerns this clone: Other DNA sequences within the sample encode an identical CDR3. V is TRBV12-3 or TRBV12-4 and J is TRBJ2-2; D not certain. Trimming stripped 4 bases from V and 4 bases from J, with 4 bases between. This CDR3 region has 12 residues. In DNA, the CDR3 is TGTGCCAGCAGTTCTAGCACCGGGGAGCTGTTTTTT. Translated: CASSSSTGELFF.

The chain carries TRBV6-5 and TRBJ1-4, with 9 bases aligning to TRBD1. V gave up 6 bases and J gave up 8 bases; unmatched junction bases: 7. Germline V gene data show CDR1 as MNHEY and CDR2 as SVGAGI. The CDR3 has 14 residues. CDR3 bases: TGTGCCAGCAGCCGGGGACAGGGTTGGGAAAAACTGTTTTTT. This translates into CASSRGQGWEKLFF.

The chain employs TRBV4-2 and TRBJ1-3; 7 bases agree with TRBD1. Germline V gene lookup returns CDR1 LGHNA and CDR2 YNFKEQ. The CDR3 covers 21 residues. V dropped 7 bases and J dropped 0; count of bases not matched to a gene: 24. The DNA for the CDR3 is TGTGCCAGCACCACTAGCCTATTGGGACAGCCCTCCTATAACTCTGGAAACACCATATATTTT. This gives the protein CASTTSLLGQPSYNSGNTIYF.

This clone was detected a few times. Other DNA sequences in the sample encode the same CDR3. This chain uses TRBV29-1 with TRBJ1-1; D not resolved. Looked up from germline, CDR1 is SQVTM and CDR2 is ANQGSEA. CDR3 length equals 14 residues. V dropped 3 bases and J dropped 0 bases, with 11 bases sitting between them. The CDR3 sequence: CSVDRGGMNTEAFF. The CDR3 DNA sequence: TGCAGCGTTGATCGGGGTGGAATGAACACTGAAGCTTTCTTT. The whole variable domain, filled in from reference TRBV29-1 and TRBJ1-1, reads SAVISQKPSRDICQRGTSLTIQCQVDSQVTMMFWYRQQPGQSLTLIATANQGSEATYESGFVIDKFPISRPNLTFSTLTVSNMSPEDSSIYLCSVDRGGMNTEAFFGQGTRLTVV.

The chain joins TRBV5-1 to TRBJ2-7; 11 bases map to TRBD2. The V gene end was trimmed by 5 bases and the J gene end by 5 bases; junction bases not matched to a gene: 9. The CDR3 extends over 15 amino acids. Germline CDR1 reads SGHRS; CDR2 reads YFSETQ. CDR3 nucleotides: TGCGCCAGCAGGTTAGCGGGAGGGGGTTTTGACGAGCAGTACTTC. Amino acids: CASRLAGGGFDEQYF.

This chain uses TRBV30 with TRBJ1-2; D remains ambiguous. The germline V gene has CDR1 GTSNPN and CDR2 SVGIG (reference sequence). V was shortened by 5 bases and J by 6 bases, with 22 bases between the two germline ends. The CDR3 contains 15 residues. The CDR3 here is CAWGRSSAQKDGYTF. CDR3 nucleotides: TGTGCCTGGGGCCGCTCCTCGGCACAGAAGGATGGCTACACCTTC.

The genes are TRBV6-2 or TRBV6-3 and TRBJ1-1, with D possibly matching TRBD1 (6 bases). Germline assignment: CDR1 MNHEY and CDR2 SVGEGT. The CDR3 is made up of 19 amino acids. V was shortened by 2 bases and J by 1 base, with 23 bases between the two germline ends. DNA of the CDR3: TGTGCCAGCAGTTACCTCCCAGGGGCCGCGGTAACCCCGAACACTGAAGCTTTCTTT. It encodes CASSYLPGAAVTPNTEAFF.

This chain joins TRBV5-6 and TRBJ1-1, with 7 bases identical to TRBD1. J lost 7 bases, V lost 3 bases, and 0 bases had no gene match. Germline V CDR1 and CDR2: SGHDT, YYEEEE. The CDR3 runs to 11 residues. CDR3 nucleotides: TGTGCCAGCAGCTGGGACAGTGAAGCTTTCTTT. It translates to CASSWDSEAFF.

The chain carries TRBV19 and TRBJ2-2; no clear D. Germline CDR1 and CDR2: LNHDA and SQIVND (reference sequence). CDR3 length equals 13 residues. V lost 10 bases to trimming and J lost 3 bases, with 12 bases between them. Here the CDR3 DNA reads TGTGCCACCGGGTCCTTCGACACCGGGGAGCTGTTTTTT. It is translated as CATGSFDTGELFF.

J is TRBJ2-5 and V is TRBV28, with TRBD2 matching over 13 bases. CDR3 length: 13 amino acids. In germline, CDR1 is MDHEN, CDR2 SYDVKM. J was trimmed by 5 bases and V by 10 bases; bases with no gene match: 4. The CDR3, as DNA: TGTGCCACCGGACTAGCGGGAGTGGAGACCCAGTACTTC. Translation: CATGLAGVETQYF.

The CDR3: CASSPSQGAGETQYF. The DNA for the CDR3 is TGTGCCAGCTCACCTTCACAGGGGGCAGGGGAGACCCAGTACTTC. The rearrangement joins TRBV18 to TRBJ2-5; 9 bases align to TRBD1. The CDR3 consists of 15 residues. Germline V gene lookup returns CDR1 KGHSH and CDR2 LQKENI. Trimming removed 3 bases from V and 5 bases from J; junction bases left unmatched: 7.

In nucleotides, the CDR3 is TGTGCCAGCAGCGACACAGGGGCAGGGGCCTACGAGCAGTACTTC. Translating it yields CASSDTGAGAYEQYF. The chain has TRBV6-6 and TRBJ2-7, with 7 bases fitting TRBD1. This CDR3 contains 15 residues. Germline trimming cut 6 bases from V and 2 bases from J; bases unmatched to any gene: 10. Germline CDR1 is MNHNY and CDR2 is SVGAGI (reference sequence).

The chain links TRBV13 to TRBJ1-2, with D possibly TRBD1 on 5 matching bases. The germline V and J ends were trimmed by 3 bases and 2 bases, with 13 bases remaining between them. Germline CDR1 is PRHDT and CDR2 is FYEKMQ (reference sequence). This CDR3 is built from 15 residues. The CDR3, as DNA: TGTGCCAGCAGCTTCGGGACTCACGGCAACTATGGCTACACCTTC. It codes for CASSFGTHGNYGYTF.

This clone was detected only once. The CDR3 DNA follows: TGTGCCAGCAGCCCAGGACAGGCCGAGAAAAACATTCAGTACTTC. This sequence encodes CASSPGQAEKNIQYF. J is TRBJ2-4 and V is TRBV5-6; TRBD1 matches at 7 bases. V was clipped by 4 bases and J by 4 bases; unmatched bases: 8. Per the germline V gene, CDR1 is SGHDT and CDR2 is YYEEEE. CDR3 length: 15 amino acids.

This chain links TRBV5-1 with TRBJ2-6; D remains ambiguous. In germline, CDR1 is SGHRS, CDR2 YFSETQ. The CDR3 sequence is 13 residues long. V was trimmed by 2 bases and J by 6 bases, leaving 6 bases between them. CDR3 coding DNA: TGCGCCAGCAGCTTAGCCGAGGCCAACGTCCTGACTTTC. This sequence encodes CASSLAEANVLTF.

This chain uses TRBV5-4 with TRBJ1-6; a possible D gene is TRBD1 (5 bases). Germline CDR1 and CDR2: SGHNT and YYREEE (reference sequence). V dropped 2 bases and J dropped 11 bases, with 17 bases sitting between them. The CDR3 runs to 15 residues. CDR3 in amino acids: CASSFETDLMAPLHF. In nucleotides, the CDR3 is TGTGCCAGCAGCTTTGAGACAGACCTAATGGCACCCCTCCACTTT. Together with reference TRBV5-4 and TRBJ1-6, the CDR3 gives the full variable domain: ETGVTQSPTHLIKTRGQQVTLRCSSQSGHNTVSWYQQALGQGPQFIFQYYREEENGRGNFPPRFSGLQFPNYSSELNVNALELDDSALYLCASSFETDLMAPLHFGNGTRLTVT.

The chain employs TRBV25-1 and TRBJ2-3, with D unclear. The V end lost 5 bases, the J end lost 0 bases, and 3 bases lay between the germline ends. The CDR3 has 12 amino acids. Germline V CDR1 and CDR2: MGHDK, SYGVNS. CDR3: CASSTSTDTQYF. Written as DNA, the CDR3 is TGTGCCAGCAGTACTAGCACAGATACGCAGTATTTT.

The chain couples TRBV6-5 to TRBJ2-3; tentatively, D is TRBD1 (6 bases). V shed 0 bases and J shed 5 bases, with 12 bases lying between them. Germline V CDR1 and CDR2: MNHEY, SVGAGI. The CDR3 extends over 15 amino acids. CDR3 in DNA: TGTGCCAGCAGTTACTCGAACAGGGTCGTAGATACGCAGTATTTT. Translated, it gives CASSYSNRVVDTQYF.

The table lists this clone with a count of one. The chain recombines TRBV6-4 with TRBJ1-1, with 7 bases lining up with TRBD1. From germline, CDR1 is MRHNA and CDR2 SNTAGT. J was trimmed by 1 base and V by 6 bases; bases with no gene match: 17. The CDR3 extends over 18 amino acids. CDR3 sequence: CASSRGQPRTIPNTEAFF. The CDR3, as DNA: TGTGCCAGCAGCCGGGGACAGCCTCGTACGATCCCGAACACTGAAGCTTTCTTT.